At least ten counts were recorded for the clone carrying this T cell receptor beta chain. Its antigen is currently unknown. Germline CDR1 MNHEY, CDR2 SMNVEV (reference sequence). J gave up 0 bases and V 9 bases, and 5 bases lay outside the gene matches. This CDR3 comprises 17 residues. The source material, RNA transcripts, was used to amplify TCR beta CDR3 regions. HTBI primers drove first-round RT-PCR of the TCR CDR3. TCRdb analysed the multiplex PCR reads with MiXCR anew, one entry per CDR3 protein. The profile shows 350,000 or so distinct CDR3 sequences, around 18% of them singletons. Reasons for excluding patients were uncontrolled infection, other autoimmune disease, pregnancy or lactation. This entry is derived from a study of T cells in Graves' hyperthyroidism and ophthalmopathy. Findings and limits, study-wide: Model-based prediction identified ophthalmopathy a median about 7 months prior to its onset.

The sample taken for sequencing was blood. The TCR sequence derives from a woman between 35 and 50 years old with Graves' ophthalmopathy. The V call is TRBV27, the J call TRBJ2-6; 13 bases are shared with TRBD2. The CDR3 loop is CASPGLAGFSGANVLTF. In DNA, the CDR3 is TGTGCCAGTCCGGGACTAGCGGGATTCTCTGGGGCCAACGTCCTGACTTTC.